This is a list of T cell receptor beta chains from one sample in a study of blood T cell repertoires in COVID-19. Repertoires were generated with immunoSEQ multiplex PCR, while TCRdb's copy carries only in-frame clones and drops some. The sample includes fewer than 200,000 clones, 84% of them seen just once. Sequencing used PBMCs or T cells enriched from blood (not recorded which). The receptors derive from a man aged 45-65 years who had recovered from COVID-19. The CDR3 runs from the conserved cysteine through the conserved F or W. D genes are given only for firm matches. Size is omitted from some rows. Given values are once, few, many or a class for expanded clones.

j_call d_call clone_size v_call cdr3_nt cdr3_aa
TRBJ1-5 . . TRBV27 TGTGCCAGCAGTTGGAGGGAGGGGACTCAGCCCCAGCATTTT CASSWREGTQPQHF
TRBJ1-2 TRBD1 . TRBV30 TGTGCCTGGAGGACAGGGGGCGCGAACACCTTC CAWRTGGANTF
TRBJ2-3 . . TRBV7-9 TGTGCCAGCAGCTTCACAGCTATCCGCACAGATACGCAGTATTTT CASSFTAIRTDTQYF
TRBJ1-1 . . TRBV6-1 TGTGCCAGCAGTGAAACAGATTTAGGCACTGAAGCTTTCTTT CASSETDLGTEAFF
TRBJ1-1 TRBD1 . TRBV5-1 TGCGCCAGCACCAAACAGGGGGCGAACACTGAAGCTTTCTTT CASTKQGANTEAFF
TRBJ1-1 . . TRBV2 TGTGCCAGCAGTGACGAGGTCACTGAAGCTTTCTTT CASSDEVTEAFF
TRBJ2-2 TRBD2 . TRBV6-6 TGTGCCAGCAGGACCCCTAGCGGGGGAAACACCGGGGAGCTGTTTTTT CASRTPSGGNTGELFF
TRBJ1-2 . . TRBV10-1 TGCGCCAGCAGTGGATTTTTGGAGATACCCTATGGCTACACCTTC CASSGFLEIPYGYTF
TRBJ2-2 TRBD2 once TRBV10-3 TGTGCCATCGGGCCCGGGGGGGCTGACGGGGAGCTGTTTTTT CAIGPGGADGELFF
TRBJ1-2 . . TRBV30 TGTGCCTGGAGTGGGCCAGGGTTGTATGGCTACACCTTC CAWSGPGLYGYTF
TRBJ2-7 . . TRBV24-1 TGTGCCACCAGTGAGCCCACTGGTTACGAGCAGTACTTC CATSEPTGYEQYF
TRBJ2-1 TRBD2 . TRBV7-8 TGTGCCAGCAGCTTAGTTAGCGGGGGGTCTGAGCAGTTCTTC CASSLVSGGSEQFF
TRBJ2-7 TRBD2 once TRBV6-2/TRBV6-3 TGTGCCAGCAGTTACCTCGTAGCGGGGGGACGATCCTACGAGCAGTACTTC CASSYLVAGGRSYEQYF
TRBJ1-2 . . TRBV3-1/TRBV3-2 TGTGCCAGCAGCCAAAGGTACAGCTATGGCTACACCTTC CASSQRYSYGYTF
TRBJ1-5 . once TRBV6-5 TGTGCCAGCAGTCAGCAGGGGAATCAGCCCCAGCATTTT CASSQQGNQPQHF
TRBJ2-5 TRBD2 . TRBV4-1 TGCGCCAGCAGCCAACAAGGGGCGGGGGGGAAAGAGACCCAGTACTTC CASSQQGAGGKETQYF
TRBJ2-1 TRBD2 . TRBV7-3 TGTGCCAGCAGCTCCGGACCGGGACTAGGTTCCAATGAGCAGTTCTTC CASSSGPGLGSNEQFF
TRBJ2-1 TRBD1 . TRBV7-3 TGTGCCAGCAGCCTGGGACAGAACAATGAGCAGTTCTTC CASSLGQNNEQFF
TRBJ1-6 . . TRBV25-1 TGTGCCAGCAGACGGGGAACAGATTCACCCCTCCACTTT CASRRGTDSPLHF
TRBJ1-1 TRBD1 . TRBV11-3 TGTGCCAGCAGCTTGGGGACAGACACTGAAGCTTTCTTT CASSLGTDTEAFF
TRBJ1-2 . . TRBV5-5 TGTGCCAGCAGCTTGGGTAGCGAGAACGCATGGTATGGCTACACCTTC CASSLGSENAWYGYTF
TRBJ2-1 TRBD2 . TRBV15 TGTGCCACCAGCTCGGGGGGGGACAATGAGCAGTTCTTC CATSSGGDNEQFF
TRBJ2-2 TRBD2 . TRBV7-9 TGTGCCAGCAGCGCCCTTAGCGGGACGACCGGGGAGCTGTTTTTT CASSALSGTTGELFF
TRBJ1-1 . . TRBV2 TGTGCCAGCGCGGGCGGGGGCTTAGGTACTGAAGCTTTCTTT CASAGGGLGTEAFF
TRBJ1-5 TRBD1 once TRBV6-5 TGTGCCAGCAGTTATTTACGACAGGGTCAGCCCCAGCATTTT CASSYLRQGQPQHF
TRBJ2-7 . few TRBV4-1 TGCGCCAGCAGCCTAAGTGCCGGGACACCCTACGAGCAGTACTTC CASSLSAGTPYEQYF
TRBJ1-2 TRBD1 few TRBV6-2/TRBV6-3 TGTGCCAGCAGTTACGTTGGGCGAGGGGGCGGCTACACCTTC CASSYVGRGGGYTF
TRBJ2-1 TRBD1 . TRBV5-1 TGCGCCAGCAGCCCGGGACAGGCCAGGGCGGGTGAGCAGTTCTTC CASSPGQARAGEQFF
TRBJ2-5 . . TRBV27 TGTGCCAGCAGCTCGATGGATAGAGGGAGAGAGACCCAGTACTTC CASSSMDRGRETQYF
TRBJ1-6 TRBD1 . TRBV6-4 TGTGCCAGCAGAGTGCGACAGGGGGCTAATTCACCCCTCCACTTT CASRVRQGANSPLHF
TRBJ1-2 TRBD1 . TRBV19 TGTGCCAGTAGTTCTGACCCGGGACAGCGACGCGTTGGCTACACCTTC CASSSDPGQRRVGYTF
TRBJ1-2 . . TRBV3-1/TRBV3-2 TGTGCCAGCAGCCAAGAGACAGACTATGGCTACACCTTC CASSQETDYGYTF
TRBJ2-4 . . TRBV7-9 TGTGCCAGCAGCTCGGGTCCGGTAGCCAAAAACATTCAGTACTTC CASSSGPVAKNIQYF